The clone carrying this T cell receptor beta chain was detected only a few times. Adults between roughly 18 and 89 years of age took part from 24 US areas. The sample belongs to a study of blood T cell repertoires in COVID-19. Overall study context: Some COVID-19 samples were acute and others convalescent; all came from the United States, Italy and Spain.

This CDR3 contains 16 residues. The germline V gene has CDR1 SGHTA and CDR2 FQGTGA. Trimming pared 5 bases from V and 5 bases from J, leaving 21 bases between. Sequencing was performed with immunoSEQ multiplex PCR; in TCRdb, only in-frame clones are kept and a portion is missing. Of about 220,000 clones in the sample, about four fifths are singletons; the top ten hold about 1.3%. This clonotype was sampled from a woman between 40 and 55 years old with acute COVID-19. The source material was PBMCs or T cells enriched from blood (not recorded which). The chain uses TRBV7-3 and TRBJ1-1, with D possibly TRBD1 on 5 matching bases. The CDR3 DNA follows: TGTGCCAGCAGCCCAAACCCCATTGGTCGGGGGACTGAAGCTTTCTTT. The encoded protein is CASSPNPIGRGTEAFF.